This passage covers 26 T cell receptor beta chains from one sample sequenced in a study of T cell repertoires in cytomegalovirus infection. TCRdb redid the calling of the reads with MiXCR, one entry per CDR3 protein. The table lists over 85,000 distinct CDR3 sequences, 16% of them singletons, with 8% in the top ten. Sequencing input: PBMCs. These receptors were collected from a human donor in good health (CMV status not recorded). Some clones in this sample may be carry-over from other donors' samples.

In its sample, this clonotype was seen many times. This chain joins TRBV5-1 and TRBJ2-7, with D maybe TRBD1 (6 bases). Per germline, CDR1 SGHRS and CDR2 YFSETQ. The CDR3 totals 14 residues. Trimming took off 4 bases at V and 2 bases at J, with 13 bases between the two ends. The CDR3 region is CASSLSTGPYEQYF. In DNA form, the CDR3 reads TGCGCCAGCAGCCTCTCGACAGGACCCTACGAGCAGTACTTC.

The chain is built from TRBV7-2 and TRBJ2-3, with TRBD2 matching over 10 bases. Germline CDR1 reads SGHTA; CDR2 reads FQGNSA. The CDR3 spans 16 residues. Losses at the gene ends were 1 base for V and 1 base for J; bases not matched to a gene: 2. For the CDR3, the DNA is TGTGCCAGCAGCTTAGGAGCGGGGGGGGGCACAGATACGCAGTATTTT. Protein product: CASSLGAGGGTDTQYF.

V gene TRBV15 combines with J gene TRBJ2-7; possible D gene TRBD2, 6 bases. The germline V and J ends were trimmed by 2 bases and 3 bases, with 23 bases remaining between them. CDR1 and CDR2 (germline): LNHNV, YYDKDF (reference sequence). The CDR3 has 18 residues. In DNA form, the CDR3 reads TGTGCCACCAGCAGAAGACCCCAAAGAACTGGAGGGGACTACGAGCAGTACTTC. Translation gives CATSRRPQRTGGDYEQYF.

This CDR3 reads CASSYRAPHPHNQPQHF. In DNA, the CDR3 is TGTGCCAGCAGCTATCGGGCGCCTCACCCCCACAATCAGCCCCAGCATTTT. The chain employs TRBV27 and TRBJ1-5; D is uncertain. Trimming removed 6 bases from V and 3 bases from J, with 21 bases in between. Germline-derived CDR1 and CDR2 are MNHEY and SMNVEV (reference sequence). The CDR3 consists of 17 residues.

This clonotype was detected only a few times. V gene TRBV28 combines with J gene TRBJ2-7; 8 bases agree with TRBD1. Germline CDR1 and CDR2: MDHEN and SYDVKM. With 7 bases clipped from V and 5 bases from J, the junction kept 13 bases outside the gene matches. There are 15 residues in the CDR3. The DNA for the CDR3 is TGTGCCAGCAAAACTGGACAGGGTAGTGTCGACGAGCAGTACTTC. It yields the protein CASKTGQGSVDEQYF. The whole variable domain, remainder taken from reference TRBV28 and TRBJ2-7, is DVKVTQSSRYLVKRTGEKVFLECVQDMDHENMFWYRQDPGLGLRLIYFSYDVKMKEKGDIPEGYSVSREKKERFSLILESASTNQTSMYLCASKTGQGSVDEQYFGPGTRLTVT.

The table lists this clonotype with many counts. The V gene is TRBV12-3 or TRBV12-4, the J gene TRBJ2-3; 8 bases fit TRBD1. The junction had 3 bases not matched to a gene; V was cut back by 4 bases and J by 0 bases. The CDR3 loop spans 15 amino acids. CDR3 nucleotide sequence: TGTGCCAGCAGTTCCCAGGGGGCTAGCACAGATACGCAGTATTTT. It is translated as CASSSQGASTDTQYF.

This clonotype was recorded many times. The V and J genes are TRBV7-2 and TRBJ2-3; 8 bases align to TRBD1. The germline V gene encodes CDR1 SGHTA and CDR2 FQGNSA. The CDR3 length is 17 residues. Trimming took 3 bases from V and 3 from J; bases not matched to a gene: 11. The CDR3 coding sequence is TGTGCCAGCAGCTTGAACGCCAGGGGGCTAAGTACAGATACGCAGTATTTT. This translates into CASSLNARGLSTDTQYF.

This clonotype occurred a few times. The rearrangement joins TRBV7-2 to TRBJ2-7, with D perhaps TRBD2 (5 bases). V was trimmed by 5 bases and J by 6 bases, leaving 11 bases between them. The CDR3 spans 12 residues. Germline V CDR1 and CDR2: SGHTA, FQGNSA. The CDR3 here is CASSPGVSEQYF. CDR3 coding DNA: TGTGCCAGCAGCCCCGGGGTATCCGAGCAGTACTTC.

At least ten counts were recorded for this clonotype. The chain couples TRBV7-8 to TRBJ1-6, with a weak D call TRBD1 (5 bases). The length of the CDR3 is 13 residues. The V and J ends lost 4 bases and 9 bases respectively, with 10 bases between them. Germline V CDR1 and CDR2: SGHVS, FQNEAQ. CDR3 residues: CASSSSGSSPLHF. The CDR3 DNA sequence: TGTGCCAGCAGCTCATCAGGGTCTTCACCCCTCCACTTT.

This clonotype appeared a few times. The J gene is TRBJ2-7, the V gene TRBV18; 8 bases are a match to TRBD2. With V trimmed by 4 bases and J by 3 bases, 8 bases remained unmatched. Per germline, CDR1 KGHSH and CDR2 LQKENI. The CDR3 length is 15 residues. CDR3 DNA: TGTGCCAGCTCACGGTCGGGAGGGAGGAACTACGAGCAGTACTTC. This encodes CASSRSGGRNYEQYF. Combining the CDR3 with reference TRBV18 and TRBJ2-7 gives the whole variable domain NAGVMQNPRHLVRRRGQEARLRCSPMKGHSHVYWYRQLPEEGLKFMVYLQKENIIDESGMPKERFSAEFPKEGPSILRIQQVVRGDSAAYFCASSRSGGRNYEQYFGPGTRLTVT.

The chain's CDR3 is CASSPPYREAFF. The CDR3 region has the DNA TGTGCCAGCTCACCACCGTACCGTGAAGCTTTCTTT. The rearrangement joins TRBV18 to TRBJ1-1; D is ambiguous. V was trimmed by 0 bases and J by 7 bases, leaving 6 bases between them. Germline lookup yields CDR1 KGHSH and CDR2 LQKENI. This CDR3 is built from 12 residues. Filled out from reference TRBV18 and TRBJ1-1, the complete variable domain reads NAGVMQNPRHLVRRRGQEARLRCSPMKGHSHVYWYRQLPEEGLKFMVYLQKENIIDESGMPKERFSAEFPKEGPSILRIQQVVRGDSAAYFCASSPPYREAFFGQGTRLTVV.

About this clonotype itself: A single base separates this from a much larger clone, so it may be a read error. The chain has TRBV2 and TRBJ1-6; D not certain. CDR3 length: 14 amino acids. Germline values: CDR1 SNHLY, CDR2 FYNNEI. CDR3 amino acids: CASSEAGVRSALHF. The CDR3 nucleotides are TGTGCCAGCAGTGAAGCTGGGGTTCGTTCAGCCCTCCACTTT.

This clonotype was recorded a few times. The chain uses TRBV28 and TRBJ1-2; the match to TRBD1 covers 9 bases. CDR1 is MDHEN, CDR2 SYDVKM, per germline. Germline trimming cut 3 bases from V and 0 bases from J; bases unmatched to any gene: 11. There are 18 residues in the CDR3. The CDR3: CASSFRRTGDLSNYGYTF. CDR3 coding DNA: TGTGCCAGCAGTTTCCGTAGGACAGGGGACCTCTCTAACTATGGCTACACCTTC.

Remarks on this clonotype: A read error may be the cause here, since a much bigger clone is one base away. J is TRBJ1-1 and V is TRBV10-3, with D unclear. Per the germline V gene, CDR1 is ENHRY and CDR2 is SYGVKD. Trimming removed 8 bases at V and 1 base at J, with 11 bases between. The CDR3 length is 13 residues. In DNA form, the CDR3 reads TGTGCCATCTTGAGGGTCTCGAACACTGAAGCTTTCTTT. It specifies CAILRVSNTEAFF.

There are a few counts of this clonotype. The chain couples TRBV9 to TRBJ1-3; tentative D call: TRBD1 (6 bases). Trimming stripped 2 bases from V and 2 bases from J, with 11 bases between. Germline CDR1 is SGDLS and CDR2 is YYNGEE. The CDR3 length is 15 residues. The CDR3: CASSVGGAAGNTIYF. As DNA, the CDR3 is TGTGCCAGCAGCGTTGGGGGGGCAGCTGGAAACACCATATATTTT.

This clonotype has a handful of counts. The chain uses TRBV25-1 and TRBJ1-1; no reliable D call. V dropped 3 bases and J dropped 3 bases, with 14 bases sitting between them. This CDR3 has 15 amino acids. CDR1 is MGHDK and CDR2 is SYGVNS in the germline V gene. CDR3 DNA: TGTGCCAGCAGTGATCCCTCGGTGGAGGACACTGAAGCTTTCTTT. Its protein product is CASSDPSVEDTEAFF. Variable domain in full (rest from reference TRBV25-1 and TRBJ1-1): EADIYQTPRYLVIGTGKKITLECSQTMGHDKMYWYQQDPGMELHLIHYSYGVNSTEKGDLSSESTVSRIRTEHFPLTLESARPSHTSQYLCASSDPSVEDTEAFFGQGTRLTVV.

This clonotype has more than one count but fewer than ten. V gene TRBV7-9 combines with J gene TRBJ2-3, with D perhaps TRBD2 (7 bases). The germline CDR1 and CDR2 sequences are SEHNR and FQNEAQ (reference sequence). The CDR3 runs to 14 residues. The ends were cut back, 1 base at V and 4 bases at J, with 9 bases in the middle. The CDR3 nucleotides are TGTGCCAGCAGCTTAGGAGGGGGGGCAGATACGCAGTATTTT. It specifies CASSLGGGADTQYF.

A few counts support this clonotype. The chain has TRBV15 and TRBJ1-3; D unresolved. CDR1 LNHNV and CDR2 YYDKDF come from the germline V gene (reference sequence). The CDR3 totals 16 residues. V was trimmed by 3 bases and J by 0 bases, leaving 12 bases between them. The chain's CDR3 is CATSSTDGSSGNTIYF. CDR3 DNA sequence: TGTGCCACCAGCAGCACCGACGGCAGCTCTGGAAACACCATATATTTT.

The sample holds many counts of this clonotype. The genes are TRBV28 and TRBJ2-7, with TRBD2 matching over 7 bases. Germline values: CDR1 MDHEN, CDR2 SYDVKM. The CDR3 is 13 residues long. V was clipped by 6 bases and J by 1 base; unmatched bases: 3. The CDR3 is CASSHGGSYEQYF. As DNA, the CDR3 is TGTGCCAGCAGCCACGGGGGGTCCTACGAGCAGTACTTC.

In its sample, this clonotype was seen a few times. This chain connects TRBV18 to TRBJ1-2, with 8 bases matching TRBD1. V shed 5 bases, J shed 8 bases, and the junction held 10 bases outside the gene matches. Germline V lookup: CDR1 KGHSH, CDR2 LQKENI. CDR3 length equals 14 residues. CDR3 coding DNA: TGTGCCAGCTCAACGGGGGACAGGACTTACGGCTACACCTTC. As protein: CASSTGDRTYGYTF.

The chain recombines TRBV20-1 with TRBJ1-2, with 7 nucleotides matching TRBD1. Trimming cost V 1 base and J 5 bases; bases outside gene matches: 7. This CDR3 region has 14 residues. CDR1 and CDR2 from the germline V gene are DFQATT and SNEGSKA (reference sequence). CDR3 DNA: TGCAGTGCTAGAGCTACCTCAGGGGGTTATGGCTACACCTTC. Protein sequence: CSARATSGGYGYTF.

This chain links TRBV7-8 with TRBJ2-3; possible D gene TRBD2, 6 bases. CDR3 length: 15 amino acids. The V and J ends lost 1 base and 1 base respectively, with 9 bases between them. CDR1 SGHVS and CDR2 FQNEAQ come from the germline V gene. CDR3 residues: CASSLDVAGTDTQYF. CDR3 in DNA: TGTGCCAGCAGCTTAGATGTAGCGGGCACAGATACGCAGTATTTT.

This clonotype came up a few times. CDR3 loop: CASSEGGGRKYF. The DNA for the CDR3 is TGTGCCAGCAGTGAAGGGGGCGGCAGGAAGTACTTC. The chain joins TRBV2 to TRBJ2-7; a weak D match, TRBD1 (5 bases). V was pared by 1 base and J by 11 bases, with 12 bases between. This CDR3 comprises 12 residues. CDR1 is SNHLY, CDR2 FYNNEI, per germline.

This clonotype came up many times. The rearrangement links TRBV7-8 to TRBJ1-2; perhaps TRBD1 as D (5 bases). The V gene's germline CDR1 is SGHVS and CDR2 FQNEAQ. The CDR3 sequence is 15 residues long. With 4 bases removed from V and 3 bases from J, the gap between germline ends came to 15 bases. CDR3: CASSSDTPPYYGYTF. CDR3 sequence (DNA): TGTGCCAGCAGCTCGGACACCCCCCCATACTATGGCTACACCTTC.

This clonotype was recorded at least ten times. The chain joins TRBV7-2 to TRBJ2-5; D might be TRBD2 (5 bases). The CDR3 consists of 14 residues. The V and J ends lost 5 bases and 1 base respectively, with 11 bases between them. CDR1 is SGHTA, CDR2 FQGNSA, per germline. CDR3 DNA: TGTGCCAGCAGCCTAACTAGAAGCCAAGAGACCCAGTACTTC. It is translated as CASSLTRSQETQYF.

The genes are TRBV4-1 and TRBJ1-3, with D perhaps matching TRBD1 (6 bases). With 5 bases removed from V and 0 bases from J, the gap between germline ends came to 8 bases. This CDR3 contains 14 residues. Germline CDR1 is MGHRA and CDR2 is YSYEKL. DNA for the CDR3: TGCGCCAGCAGCGAGGGGGGCTCTGGAAACACCATATATTTT. Encoded protein: CASSEGGSGNTIYF.